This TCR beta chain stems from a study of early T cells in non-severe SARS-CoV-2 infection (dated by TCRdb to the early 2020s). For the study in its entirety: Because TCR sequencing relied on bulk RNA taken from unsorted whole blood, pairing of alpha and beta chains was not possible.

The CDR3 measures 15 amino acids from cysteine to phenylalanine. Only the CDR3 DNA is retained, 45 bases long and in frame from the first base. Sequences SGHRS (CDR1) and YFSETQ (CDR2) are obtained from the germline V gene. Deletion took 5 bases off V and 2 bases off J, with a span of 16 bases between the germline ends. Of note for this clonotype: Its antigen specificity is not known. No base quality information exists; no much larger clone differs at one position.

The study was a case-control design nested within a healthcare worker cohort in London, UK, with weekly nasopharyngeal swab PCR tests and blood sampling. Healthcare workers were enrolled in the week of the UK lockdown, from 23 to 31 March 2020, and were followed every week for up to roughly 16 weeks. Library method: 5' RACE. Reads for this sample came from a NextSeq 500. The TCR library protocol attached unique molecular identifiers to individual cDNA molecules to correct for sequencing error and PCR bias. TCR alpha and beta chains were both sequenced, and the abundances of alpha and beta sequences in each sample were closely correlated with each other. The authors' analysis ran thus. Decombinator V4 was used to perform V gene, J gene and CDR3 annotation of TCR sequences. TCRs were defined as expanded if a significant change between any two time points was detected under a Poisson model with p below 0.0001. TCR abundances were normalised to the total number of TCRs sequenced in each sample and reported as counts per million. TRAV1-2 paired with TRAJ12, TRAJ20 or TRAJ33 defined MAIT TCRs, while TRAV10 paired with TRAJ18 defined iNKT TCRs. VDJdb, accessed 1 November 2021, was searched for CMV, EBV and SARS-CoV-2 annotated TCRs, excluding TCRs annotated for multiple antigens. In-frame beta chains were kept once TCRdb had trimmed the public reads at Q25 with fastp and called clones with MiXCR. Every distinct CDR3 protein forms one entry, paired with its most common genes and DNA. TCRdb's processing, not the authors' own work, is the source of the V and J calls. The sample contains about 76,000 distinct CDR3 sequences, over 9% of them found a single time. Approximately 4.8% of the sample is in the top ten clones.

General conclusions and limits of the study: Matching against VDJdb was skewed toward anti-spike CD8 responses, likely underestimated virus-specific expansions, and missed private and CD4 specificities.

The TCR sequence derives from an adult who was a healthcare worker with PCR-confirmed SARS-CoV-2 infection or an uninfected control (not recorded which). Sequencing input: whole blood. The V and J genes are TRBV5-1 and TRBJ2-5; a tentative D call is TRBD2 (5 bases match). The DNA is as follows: TGCGCCAGCAGTCCATCGGGCCGGGGACAAGAGACCCAGTACTTC. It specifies CASSPSGRGQETQYF.